Listed below are T cell receptor beta chains from one sample, sequenced in a study of OX40 agonist ivuxolimab in advanced cancers. Measured with immunoSEQ multiplex PCR; TCRdb has only the in-frame clones, and not every one. The repertoire holds tens of thousands of clones, with about 85% as singletons. Sequenced here: CD4+ or CD8+ T cells sorted from blood, sampled in a trial of the OX40 agonist ivuxolimab. These receptors were obtained from an adult with an advanced solid tumor such as melanoma, head and neck, liver or kidney cancer. The CDR3 runs from the conserved cysteine through the conserved F or W. Fields, in order: D gene, V gene, clone size, J gene, CDR3 protein, CDR3 DNA. The D gene is left open where the match is weak. Clone size is stated in some rows and not others, as once, few, many or a class when expanded.

D: .
V: TRBV6-6
size: .
J: TRBJ2-7
CDR3: CASSYSMGGNYEQYF
DNA: TGTGCCAGCAGTTACTCGATGGGGGGTAACTACGAGCAGTACTTC

D: TRBD1
V: TRBV5-1
size: once
J: TRBJ1-4
CDR3: CASSLVGDSLEKLFF
DNA: TGCGCCAGCAGCTTGGTTGGGGACAGCCTGGAAAAACTGTTTTTT

D: .
V: TRBV6-6
size: .
J: TRBJ2-7
CDR3: CASSPQGFYDEQYF
DNA: TGTGCCAGCAGTCCGCAGGGTTTCTATGACGAGCAGTACTTC

D: TRBD1
V: TRBV7-3
size: .
J: TRBJ1-1
CDR3: CASSPGQGIEAFF
DNA: TGTGCCAGCAGCCCCGGACAGGGGATTGAAGCTTTCTTT

D: TRBD1
V: TRBV6-5
size: .
J: TRBJ2-7
CDR3: CASTGDRSSYEQYF
DNA: TGTGCCAGTACAGGGGACAGGAGCTCCTACGAGCAGTACTTC

D: .
V: TRBV6-5
size: .
J: TRBJ2-3
CDR3: CASNAPGTDTQYF
DNA: TGTGCCAGCAATGCACCCGGGACAGATACGCAGTATTTT

D: TRBD1
V: TRBV2
size: .
J: TRBJ1-1
CDR3: CASGLLTGGTEAFF
DNA: TGTGCCAGCGGACTTCTGACAGGGGGGACTGAAGCTTTCTTT

D: TRBD1
V: TRBV6-4
size: .
J: TRBJ1-5
CDR3: CASSDFMDRVDSYNQPQHF
DNA: TGTGCCAGCAGTGACTTTATGGACAGGGTGGACTCCTACAATCAGCCCCAGCATTTT

D: .
V: TRBV6-1
size: .
J: TRBJ1-5
CDR3: CASGESNQPQHF
DNA: TGTGCCAGCGGTGAGAGCAATCAGCCCCAGCATTTT

D: .
V: TRBV5-1
size: .
J: TRBJ2-3
CDR3: CASSLRTPLRVDTQYF
DNA: TGCGCCAGCAGCTTGCGCACCCCCCTACGGGTAGATACGCAGTATTTT

D: .
V: TRBV19
size: few
J: TRBJ1-5
CDR3: CASSGPDSNQPQHF
DNA: TGTGCCAGTAGTGGTCCGGATAGCAATCAGCCCCAGCATTTT

D: .
V: TRBV11-2
size: .
J: TRBJ1-2
CDR3: CASSLASDWGGYTF
DNA: TGTGCCAGCAGCTTAGCTTCGGACTGGGGGGGCTACACCTTC

D: TRBD1
V: TRBV27
size: .
J: TRBJ1-6
CDR3: CASSNLGTGYNSPLHF
DNA: TGTGCCAGCAGTAACCTCGGGACAGGGTATAATTCACCCCTCCACTTT

D: TRBD1
V: TRBV7-2
size: .
J: TRBJ1-3
CDR3: CASSLYGTGVYTIYF
DNA: TGTGCCAGCAGCTTATATGGGACAGGGGTGTACACCATATATTTT

D: .
V: TRBV21-1
size: once
J: TRBJ1-2
CDR3: CASSNWTGRNYGYTF
DNA: TGTGCCAGCAGCAACTGGACAGGGCGTAACTATGGCTACACCTTC

D: .
V: TRBV5-6
size: .
J: TRBJ2-3
CDR3: CASSLGRVSTDTQYF
DNA: TGTGCCAGCAGCTTGGGGCGGGTTAGCACAGATACGCAGTATTTT

D: .
V: TRBV5-4
size: .
J: TRBJ1-2
CDR3: CASSRDRGNYGYTF
DNA: TGTGCCAGCAGCCGGGATCGAGGGAACTATGGCTACACCTTC

D: TRBD1
V: TRBV5-4
size: .
J: TRBJ2-7
CDR3: CASSLPPGQGDYEQYF
DNA: TGTGCCAGCAGCTTGCCGCCGGGACAGGGCGACTACGAGCAGTACTTC

D: .
V: TRBV7-6
size: .
J: TRBJ1-1
CDR3: CASSLAAGYTEAFF
DNA: TGTGCCAGCAGCTTAGCGGCAGGGTACACTGAAGCTTTCTTT

D: TRBD2
V: TRBV5-4
size: .
J: TRBJ2-3
CDR3: CASSLRTQREGGTDTQYF
DNA: TGTGCCAGCAGCTTGCGTACCCAGCGGGAGGGGGGCACAGATACGCAGTATTTT

D: .
V: TRBV19
size: .
J: TRBJ1-1
CDR3: CASSMPAEGNTEAFF
DNA: TGTGCCAGTAGTATGCCGGCAGAAGGGAACACTGAAGCTTTCTTT

D: .
V: TRBV12-5
size: .
J: TRBJ2-5
CDR3: CASGLEETQYF
DNA: TGTGCTAGTGGTTTGGAGGAGACCCAGTACTTC

D: .
V: TRBV7-2
size: few
J: TRBJ1-1
CDR3: CASRVPTLNTEAFF
DNA: TGTGCCAGCAGGGTACCCACTCTGAACACTGAAGCTTTCTTT

D: TRBD2
V: TRBV5-6
size: .
J: TRBJ2-1
CDR3: CASSAGLSSNEQFF
DNA: TGTGCCAGCAGCGCGGGACTATCCTCCAATGAGCAGTTCTTC

D: TRBD1
V: TRBV30
size: .
J: TRBJ2-7
CDR3: CAWSRGREQYF
DNA: TGTGCCTGGAGTAGGGGGCGCGAGCAGTACTTC

D: TRBD1
V: TRBV7-2
size: once
J: TRBJ1-2
CDR3: CASSFGGTGTLRGGYTF
DNA: TGTGCCAGCAGCTTTGGAGGGACAGGGACGTTAAGGGGTGGCTACACCTTC